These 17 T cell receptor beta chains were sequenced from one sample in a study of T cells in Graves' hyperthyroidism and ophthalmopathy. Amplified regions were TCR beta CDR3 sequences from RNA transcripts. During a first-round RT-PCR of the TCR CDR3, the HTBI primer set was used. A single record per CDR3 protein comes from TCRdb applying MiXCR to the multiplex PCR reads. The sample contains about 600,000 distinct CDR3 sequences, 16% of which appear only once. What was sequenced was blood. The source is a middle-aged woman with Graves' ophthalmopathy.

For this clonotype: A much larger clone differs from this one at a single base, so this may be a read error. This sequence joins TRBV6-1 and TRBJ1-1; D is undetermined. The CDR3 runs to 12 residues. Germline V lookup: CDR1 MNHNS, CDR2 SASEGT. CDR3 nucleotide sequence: TGTGCCGGCAGTCTCGTTCGCCTAGAAGCTTTCTTT. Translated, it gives CAGSLVRLEAFF.

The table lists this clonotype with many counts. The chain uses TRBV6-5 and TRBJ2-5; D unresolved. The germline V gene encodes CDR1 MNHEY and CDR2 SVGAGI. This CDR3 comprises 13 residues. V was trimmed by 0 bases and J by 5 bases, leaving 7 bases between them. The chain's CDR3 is CASSYSPGETQYF. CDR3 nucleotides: TGTGCCAGCAGTTACTCCCCGGGTGAGACCCAGTACTTC.

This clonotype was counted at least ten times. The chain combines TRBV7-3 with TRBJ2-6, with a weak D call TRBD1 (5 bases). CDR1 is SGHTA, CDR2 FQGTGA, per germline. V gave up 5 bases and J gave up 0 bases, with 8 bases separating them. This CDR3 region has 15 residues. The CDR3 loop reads CASSPRVSGANVLTF. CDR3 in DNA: TGTGCCAGCAGCCCCAGGGTCTCTGGGGCCAACGTCCTGACTTTC.

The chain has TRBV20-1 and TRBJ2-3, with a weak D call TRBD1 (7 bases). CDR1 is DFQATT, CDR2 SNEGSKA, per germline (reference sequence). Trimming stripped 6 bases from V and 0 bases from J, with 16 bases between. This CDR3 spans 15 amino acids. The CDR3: CSAPRQGLSTDTQYF. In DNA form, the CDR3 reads TGCAGTGCCCCACGACAGGGACTTAGCACAGATACGCAGTATTTT.

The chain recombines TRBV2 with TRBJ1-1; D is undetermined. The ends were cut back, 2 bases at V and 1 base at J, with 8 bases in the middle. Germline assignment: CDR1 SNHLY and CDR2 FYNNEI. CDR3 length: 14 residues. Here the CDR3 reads CASSEWLGNTEAFF. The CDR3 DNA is TGTGCCAGCAGTGAATGGTTAGGGAACACTGAAGCTTTCTTT.

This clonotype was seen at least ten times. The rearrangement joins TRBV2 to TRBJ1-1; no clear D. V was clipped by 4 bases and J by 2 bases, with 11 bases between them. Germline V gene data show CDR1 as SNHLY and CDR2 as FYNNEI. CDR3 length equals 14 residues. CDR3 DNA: TGTGCCAGCAGTGTGGCCTGGACCAACACTGAAGCTTTCTTT. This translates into CASSVAWTNTEAFF.

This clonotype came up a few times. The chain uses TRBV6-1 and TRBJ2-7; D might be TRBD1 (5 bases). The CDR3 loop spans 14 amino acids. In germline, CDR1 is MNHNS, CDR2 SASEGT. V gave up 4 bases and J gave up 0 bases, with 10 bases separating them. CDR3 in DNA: TGTGCCAGCAGTGTACAGGCAGACTCCTACGAGCAGTACTTC. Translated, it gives CASSVQADSYEQYF.

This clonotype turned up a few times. CDR3 protein: CASSLLDESPETQYF. CDR3 nucleotide sequence: TGTGCCAGCAGCCTGCTCGACGAGAGCCCAGAGACCCAGTACTTC. The V gene is TRBV4-2, the J gene TRBJ2-5, with no clear D. The CDR3 length is 15 residues. V lost 4 bases to trimming and J lost 4 bases, with 16 bases between them. Germline CDR1 reads LGHNA; CDR2 reads YNFKEQ.

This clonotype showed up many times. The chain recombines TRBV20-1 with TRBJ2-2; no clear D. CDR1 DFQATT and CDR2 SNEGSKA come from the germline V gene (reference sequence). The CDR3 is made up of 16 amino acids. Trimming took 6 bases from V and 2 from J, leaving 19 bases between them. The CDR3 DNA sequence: TGCAGTGCGAGCCAGCTTGGTCACGGAAACACCGGGGAGCTGTTTTTT. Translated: CSASQLGHGNTGELFF.

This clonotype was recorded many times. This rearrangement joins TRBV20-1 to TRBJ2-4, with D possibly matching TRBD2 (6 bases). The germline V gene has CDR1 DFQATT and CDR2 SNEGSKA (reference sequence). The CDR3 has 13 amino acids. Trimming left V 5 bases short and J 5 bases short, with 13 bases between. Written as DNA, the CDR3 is TGCAGTGCTCGAACCGGGGGAGAAAACATTCAGTACTTC. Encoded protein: CSARTGGENIQYF.

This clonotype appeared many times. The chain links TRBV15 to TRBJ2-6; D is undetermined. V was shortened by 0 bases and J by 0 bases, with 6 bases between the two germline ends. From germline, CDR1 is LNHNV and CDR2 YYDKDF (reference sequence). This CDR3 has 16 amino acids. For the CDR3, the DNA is TGTGCCACCAGCAGAGATCAAGGCTCTGGGGCCAACGTCCTGACTTTC. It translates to CATSRDQGSGANVLTF.

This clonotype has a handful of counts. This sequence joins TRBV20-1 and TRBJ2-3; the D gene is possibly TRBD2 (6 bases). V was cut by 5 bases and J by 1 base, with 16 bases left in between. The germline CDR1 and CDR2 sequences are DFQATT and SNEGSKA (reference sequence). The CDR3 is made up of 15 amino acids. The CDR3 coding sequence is TGCAGTGCTCGTCCGGGCGGGGCCCGCACAGATACGCAGTATTTT. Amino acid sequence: CSARPGGARTDTQYF.

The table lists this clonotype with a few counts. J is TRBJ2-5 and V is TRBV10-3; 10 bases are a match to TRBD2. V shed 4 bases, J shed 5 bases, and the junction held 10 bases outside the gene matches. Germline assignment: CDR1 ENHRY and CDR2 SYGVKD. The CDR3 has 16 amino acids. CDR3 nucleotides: TGTGCCATCAGTGCTAGCGGGGGACCCCAGATGGAGACCCAGTACTTC. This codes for CAISASGGPQMETQYF.

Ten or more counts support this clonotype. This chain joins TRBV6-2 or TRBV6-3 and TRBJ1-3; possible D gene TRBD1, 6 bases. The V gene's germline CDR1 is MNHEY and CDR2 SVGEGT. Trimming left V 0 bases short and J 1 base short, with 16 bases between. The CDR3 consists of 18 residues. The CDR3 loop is CASSYSSGTITSGNTIYF. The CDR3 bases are TGTGCCAGCAGTTACTCGAGTGGGACAATTACGTCTGGAAACACCATATATTTT.

CDR3 sequence reads: CASTPGPGRNNEQFF. The CDR3 bases are TGTGCCAGCACCCCCGGGCCAGGGAGAAACAATGAGCAGTTCTTC. The chain joins TRBV28 to TRBJ2-1; D could derive from TRBD1 or TRBD2 (5 bases each). The V and J ends lost 7 bases and 5 bases respectively, with 18 bases between them. Germline-derived CDR1 and CDR2 are MDHEN and SYDVKM. This CDR3 contains 15 residues.

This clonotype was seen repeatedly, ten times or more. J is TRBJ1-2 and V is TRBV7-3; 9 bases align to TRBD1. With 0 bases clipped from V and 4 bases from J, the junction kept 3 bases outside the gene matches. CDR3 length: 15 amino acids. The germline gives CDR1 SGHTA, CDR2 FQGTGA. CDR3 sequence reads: CASSLTGTGPYGYTF. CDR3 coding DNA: TGTGCCAGCAGCTTAACAGGGACAGGGCCCTATGGCTACACCTTC.

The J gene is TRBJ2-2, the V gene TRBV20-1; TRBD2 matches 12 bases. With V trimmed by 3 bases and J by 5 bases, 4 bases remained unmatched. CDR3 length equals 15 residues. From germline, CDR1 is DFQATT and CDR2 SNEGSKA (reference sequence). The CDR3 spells CSARRLAGGTGELFF. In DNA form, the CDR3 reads TGCAGTGCTAGGCGGCTAGCGGGGGGGACCGGGGAGCTGTTTTTT.